The source of this T cell receptor beta chain is a study of identifying expanded T cells in peripheral blood. No infections or other immune events were documented during collection. Sequenced by immunoSEQ multiplex PCR; TCRdb stores in-frame clones only, minus some. The table shows about 110,000 clones, with around 88% occurring only once. Germline values: CDR1 LNHNV, CDR2 YYDKDF (reference sequence). This CDR3 region has 13 residues. V dropped 9 bases and J dropped 5; count of bases not matched to a gene: 6. The sample taken for sequencing was blood. V usage is TRBV15 and J usage is TRBJ1-4, with 7 bases identical to TRBD1. The clonotype comes from a person between 18 and 75 years old in good health. The DNA for the CDR3 is TGTGCCACTTCGGACAGGTGGAATGAAAAACTGTTTTTT. Translating gives CATSDRWNEKLFF.